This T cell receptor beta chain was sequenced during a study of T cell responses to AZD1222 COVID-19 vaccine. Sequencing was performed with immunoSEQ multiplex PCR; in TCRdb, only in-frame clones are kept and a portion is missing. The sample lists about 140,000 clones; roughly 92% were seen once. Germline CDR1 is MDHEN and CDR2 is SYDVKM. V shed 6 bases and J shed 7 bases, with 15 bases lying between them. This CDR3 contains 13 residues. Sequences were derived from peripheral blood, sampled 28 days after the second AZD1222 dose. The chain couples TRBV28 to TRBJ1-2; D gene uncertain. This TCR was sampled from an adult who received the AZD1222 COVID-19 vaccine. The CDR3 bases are TGTGCCAGCAGCTACGGGCGGGTTAGTGGCTACACCTTC. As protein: CASSYGRVSGYTF.